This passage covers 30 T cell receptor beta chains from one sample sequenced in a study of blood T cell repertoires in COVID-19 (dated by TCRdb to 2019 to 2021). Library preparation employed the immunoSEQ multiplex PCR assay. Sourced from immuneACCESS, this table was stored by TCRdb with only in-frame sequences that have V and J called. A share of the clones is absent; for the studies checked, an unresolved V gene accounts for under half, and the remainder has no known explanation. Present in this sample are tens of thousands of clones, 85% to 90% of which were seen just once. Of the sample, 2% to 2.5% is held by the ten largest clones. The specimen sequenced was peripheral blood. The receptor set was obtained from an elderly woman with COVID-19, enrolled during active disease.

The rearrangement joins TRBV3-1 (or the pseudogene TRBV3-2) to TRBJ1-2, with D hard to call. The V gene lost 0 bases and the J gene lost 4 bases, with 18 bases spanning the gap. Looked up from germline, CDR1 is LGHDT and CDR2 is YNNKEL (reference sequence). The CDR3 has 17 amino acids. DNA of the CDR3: TGTGCCAGCAGCCAAGAGAGAGGGTTCGGAATGGGCTATGGCTACACCTTC. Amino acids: CASSQERGFGMGYGYTF.

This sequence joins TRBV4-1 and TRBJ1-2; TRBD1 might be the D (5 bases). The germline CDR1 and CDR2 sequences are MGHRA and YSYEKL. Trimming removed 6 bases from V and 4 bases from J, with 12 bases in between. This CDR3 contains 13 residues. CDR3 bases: TGCGCCAGCAGGGGGGTGACTAGCTATGGCTACACCTTC. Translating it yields CASRGVTSYGYTF.

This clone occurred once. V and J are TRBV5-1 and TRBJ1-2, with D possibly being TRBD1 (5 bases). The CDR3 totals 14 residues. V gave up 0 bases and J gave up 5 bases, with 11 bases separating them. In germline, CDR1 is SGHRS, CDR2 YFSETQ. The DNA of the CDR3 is TGCGCCAGCAGCTTGGCAGTGCAGGGTTATGGCTACACCTTC. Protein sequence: CASSLAVQGYGYTF.

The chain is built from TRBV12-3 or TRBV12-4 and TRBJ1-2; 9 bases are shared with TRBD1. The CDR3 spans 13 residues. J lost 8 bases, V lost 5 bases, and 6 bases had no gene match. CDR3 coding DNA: TGTGCCAGCAGTCTACAGGGGGCATTGGGCTACACCTTC. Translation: CASSLQGALGYTF.

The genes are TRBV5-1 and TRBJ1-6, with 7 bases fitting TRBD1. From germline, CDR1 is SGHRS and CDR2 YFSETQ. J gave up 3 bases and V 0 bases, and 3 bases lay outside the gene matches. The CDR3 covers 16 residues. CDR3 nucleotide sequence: TGCGCCAGCAGCTTGGCCGCAGGGGGCTATAATTCACCCCTCCACTTT. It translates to CASSLAAGGYNSPLHF.

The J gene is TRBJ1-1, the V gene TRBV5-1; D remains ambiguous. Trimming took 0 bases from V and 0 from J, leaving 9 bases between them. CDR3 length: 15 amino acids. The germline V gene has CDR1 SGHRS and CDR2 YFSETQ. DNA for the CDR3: TGCGCCAGCAGCTTGGGGGCCGTACTGAACACTGAAGCTTTCTTT. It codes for CASSLGAVLNTEAFF.

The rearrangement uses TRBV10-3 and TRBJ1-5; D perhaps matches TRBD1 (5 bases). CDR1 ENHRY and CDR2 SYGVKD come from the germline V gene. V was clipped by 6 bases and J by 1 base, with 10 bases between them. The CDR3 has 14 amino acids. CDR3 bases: TGTGCCATCAGCGGGGGTTTCAGCAATCAGCCCCAGCATTTT. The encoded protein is CAISGGFSNQPQHF.

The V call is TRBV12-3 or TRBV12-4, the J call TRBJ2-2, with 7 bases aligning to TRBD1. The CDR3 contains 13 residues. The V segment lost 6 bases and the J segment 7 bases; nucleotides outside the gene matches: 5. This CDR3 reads CASSRQGVGELFF. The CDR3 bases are TGTGCCAGCAGCCGACAGGGAGTCGGGGAGCTGTTTTTT.

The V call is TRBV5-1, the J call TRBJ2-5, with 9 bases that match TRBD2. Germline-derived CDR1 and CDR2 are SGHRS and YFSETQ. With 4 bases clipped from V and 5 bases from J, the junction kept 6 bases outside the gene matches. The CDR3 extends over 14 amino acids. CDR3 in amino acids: CASSNLAGTETQYF. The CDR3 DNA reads TGCGCCAGCAGCAACCTAGCGGGGACGGAGACCCAGTACTTC.

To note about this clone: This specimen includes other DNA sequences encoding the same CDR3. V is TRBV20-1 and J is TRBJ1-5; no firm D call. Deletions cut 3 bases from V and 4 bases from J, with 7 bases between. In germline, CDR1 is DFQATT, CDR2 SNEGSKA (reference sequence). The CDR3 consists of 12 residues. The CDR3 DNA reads TGCAGTGCTAGTCGCGGAAATCAGCCCCAGCATTTT. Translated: CSASRGNQPQHF.

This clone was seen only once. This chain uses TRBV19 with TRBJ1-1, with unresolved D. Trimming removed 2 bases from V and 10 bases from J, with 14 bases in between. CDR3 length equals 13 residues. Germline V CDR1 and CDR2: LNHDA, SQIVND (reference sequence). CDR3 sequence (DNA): TGTGCCAGTAGTATAATCCCCGACATACGAGCTTTCTTT. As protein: CASSIIPDIRAFF.

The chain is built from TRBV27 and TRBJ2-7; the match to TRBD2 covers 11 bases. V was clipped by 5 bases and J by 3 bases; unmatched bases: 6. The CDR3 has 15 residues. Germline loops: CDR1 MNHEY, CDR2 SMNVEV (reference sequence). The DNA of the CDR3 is TGTGCCAGCAGTGCTCTGGGACTAGCGGTCTACGAGCAGTACTTC. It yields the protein CASSALGLAVYEQYF.

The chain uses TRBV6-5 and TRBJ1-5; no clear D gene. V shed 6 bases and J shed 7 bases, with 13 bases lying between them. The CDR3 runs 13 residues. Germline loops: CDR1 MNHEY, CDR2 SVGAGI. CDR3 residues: CASSTTRMQPQHF. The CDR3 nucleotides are TGTGCCAGCAGCACGACCAGGATGCAGCCCCAGCATTTT.

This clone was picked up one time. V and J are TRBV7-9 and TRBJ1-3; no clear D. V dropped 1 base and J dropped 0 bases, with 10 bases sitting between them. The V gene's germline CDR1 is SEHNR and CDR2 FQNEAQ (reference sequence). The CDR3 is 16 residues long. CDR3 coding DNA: TGTGCCAGCAGCTTAGTTTTCCGTCTCTCTGGAAACACCATATATTTT. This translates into CASSLVFRLSGNTIYF.

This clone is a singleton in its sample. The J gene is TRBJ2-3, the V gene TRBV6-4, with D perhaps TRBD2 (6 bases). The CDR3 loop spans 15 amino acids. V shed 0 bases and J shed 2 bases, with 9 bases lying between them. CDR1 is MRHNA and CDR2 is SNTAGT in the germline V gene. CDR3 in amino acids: CASSDSGLNTDTQYF. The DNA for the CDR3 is TGTGCCAGCAGTGACTCTGGACTAAACACAGATACGCAGTATTTT.

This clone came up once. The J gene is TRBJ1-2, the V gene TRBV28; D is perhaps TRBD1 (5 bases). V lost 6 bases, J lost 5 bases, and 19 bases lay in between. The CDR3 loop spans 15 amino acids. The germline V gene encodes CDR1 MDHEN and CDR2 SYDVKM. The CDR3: CASSPNEGRGYGYTF. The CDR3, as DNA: TGTGCCAGCAGCCCTAACGAGGGGAGGGGATATGGCTACACCTTC.

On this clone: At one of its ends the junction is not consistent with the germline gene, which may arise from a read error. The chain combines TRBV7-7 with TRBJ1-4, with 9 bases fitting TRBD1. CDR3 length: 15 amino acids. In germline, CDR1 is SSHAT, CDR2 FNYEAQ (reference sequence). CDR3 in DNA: TGTGCTAGCAGCCCATCCGGGACAGGGACGGGAAAACTGTTTTTT. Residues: CASSPSGTGTGKLFF.

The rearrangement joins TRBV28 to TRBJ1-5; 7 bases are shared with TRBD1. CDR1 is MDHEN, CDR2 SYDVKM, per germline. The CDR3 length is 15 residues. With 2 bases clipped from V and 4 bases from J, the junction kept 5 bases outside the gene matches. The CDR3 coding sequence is TGTGCCAGCAGTTTAGGGACAGTGAGGAATCAGCCCCAGCATTTT. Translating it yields CASSLGTVRNQPQHF.

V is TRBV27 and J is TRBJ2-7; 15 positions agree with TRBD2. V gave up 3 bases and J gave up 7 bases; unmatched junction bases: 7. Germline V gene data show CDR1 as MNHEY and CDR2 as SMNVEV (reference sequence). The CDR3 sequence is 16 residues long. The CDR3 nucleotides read TGTGCCAGCAGTTTGCGGACTAGCGGGGGGGCTTGGGAGCAGTACTTC. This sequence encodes CASSLRTSGGAWEQYF.

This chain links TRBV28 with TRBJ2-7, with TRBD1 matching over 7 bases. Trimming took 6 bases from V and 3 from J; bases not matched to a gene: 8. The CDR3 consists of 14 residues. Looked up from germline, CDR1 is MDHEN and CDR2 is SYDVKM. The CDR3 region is CASSEYRDSYEQYF. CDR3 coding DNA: TGTGCCAGCAGCGAGTACAGGGACAGCTACGAGCAGTACTTC.

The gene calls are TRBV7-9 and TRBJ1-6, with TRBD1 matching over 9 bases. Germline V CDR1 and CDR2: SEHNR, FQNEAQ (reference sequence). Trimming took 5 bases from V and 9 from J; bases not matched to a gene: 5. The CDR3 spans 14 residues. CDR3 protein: CASSHPGQGSPLHF. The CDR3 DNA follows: TGTGCCAGCAGCCACCCGGGACAGGGTTCACCCCTCCACTTT.

The CDR3 bases are TGTGCCAGCAGCTTGGGTTTAGACAGGGAATACGAGCAGTACTTC. This codes for CASSLGLDREYEQYF. The chain carries TRBV5-6 and TRBJ2-7, with 7 bases fitting TRBD1. This CDR3 is built from 15 residues. Germline lookup yields CDR1 SGHDT and CDR2 YYEEEE. V dropped 0 bases and J dropped 4; count of bases not matched to a gene: 7. Full variable domain (outside the CDR3, taken from reference TRBV5-6 and TRBJ2-7): DAGVTQSPTHLIKTRGQQVTLRCSPKSGHDTVSWYQQALGQGPQFIFQYYEEEERQRGNFPDRFSGHQFPNYSSELNVNALLLGDSALYLCASSLGLDREYEQYFGPGTRLTVT.

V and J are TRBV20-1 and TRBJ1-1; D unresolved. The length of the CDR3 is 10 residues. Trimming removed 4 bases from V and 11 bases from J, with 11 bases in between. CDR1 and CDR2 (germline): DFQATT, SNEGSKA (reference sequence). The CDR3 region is CSATGSRAFF. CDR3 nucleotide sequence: TGCAGTGCTACAGGATCACGCGCTTTCTTT.

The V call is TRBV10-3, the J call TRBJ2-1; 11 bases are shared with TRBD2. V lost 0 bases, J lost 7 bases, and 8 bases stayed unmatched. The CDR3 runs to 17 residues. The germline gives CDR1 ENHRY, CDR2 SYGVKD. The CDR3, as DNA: TGTGCCATCAGTGAGTCTAGCGGGAGGGCGAGAGGTAATGAGCAGTTCTTC. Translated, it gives CAISESSGRARGNEQFF.

The CDR3: CASSQGPGQNDNQPQHF. The DNA of the CDR3 is TGTGCCAGCAGCCAAGGTCCGGGACAGAATGACAATCAGCCCCAGCATTTT. The genes are TRBV3-1 (or the pseudogene TRBV3-2) and TRBJ1-5; the match to TRBD1 covers 7 bases. Trimming removed 1 base from V and 3 bases from J; junction bases left unmatched: 9. Germline V gives CDR1 LGHDT, CDR2 YNNKEL (reference sequence). The CDR3 is 17 residues long.

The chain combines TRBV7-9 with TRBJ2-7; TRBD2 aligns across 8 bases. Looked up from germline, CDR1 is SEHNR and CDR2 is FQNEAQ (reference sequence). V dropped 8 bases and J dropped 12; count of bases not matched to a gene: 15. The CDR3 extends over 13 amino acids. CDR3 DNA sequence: TGTGCCAGCCAATTGACGGCGGGAGGAATCGGGTACTTC. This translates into CASQLTAGGIGYF.

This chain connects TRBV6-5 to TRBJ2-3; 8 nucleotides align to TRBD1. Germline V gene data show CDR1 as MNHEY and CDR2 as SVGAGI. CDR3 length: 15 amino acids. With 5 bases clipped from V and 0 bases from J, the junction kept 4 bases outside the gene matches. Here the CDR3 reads CASSRTGTSTDTQYF. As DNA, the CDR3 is TGTGCCAGCAGTCGGACAGGGACTAGCACAGATACGCAGTATTTT.

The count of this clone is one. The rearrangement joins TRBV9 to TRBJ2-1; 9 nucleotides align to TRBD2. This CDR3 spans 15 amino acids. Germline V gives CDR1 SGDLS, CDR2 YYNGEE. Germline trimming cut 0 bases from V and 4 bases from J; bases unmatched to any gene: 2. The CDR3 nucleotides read TGTGCCAGCAGCGTAGAAGCGGGGGGTTACAATGAGCAGTTCTTC. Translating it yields CASSVEAGGYNEQFF.

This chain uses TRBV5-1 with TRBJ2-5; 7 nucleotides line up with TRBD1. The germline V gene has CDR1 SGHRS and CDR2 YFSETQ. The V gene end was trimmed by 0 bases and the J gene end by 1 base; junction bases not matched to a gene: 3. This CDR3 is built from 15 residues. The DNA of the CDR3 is TGCGCCAGCAGCTTGGGAGGGGGCGGCCAAGAGACCCAGTACTTC. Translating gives CASSLGGGGQETQYF.

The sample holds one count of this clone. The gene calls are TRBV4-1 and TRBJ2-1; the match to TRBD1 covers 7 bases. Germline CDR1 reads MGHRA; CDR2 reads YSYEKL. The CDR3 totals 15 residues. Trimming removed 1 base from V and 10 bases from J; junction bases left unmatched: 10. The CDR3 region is CASSQVGGSVREQFF. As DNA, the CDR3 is TGCGCCAGCAGCCAAGTAGGGGGCTCCGTCAGGGAGCAGTTCTTC.